This is a list of T cell receptor beta chains from one sample in a study of cytomegalovirus exposure and HLA in healthy donors. Some clones are missing from TCRdb's copy, which holds only in-frame ones; the method was immunoSEQ multiplex PCR. The table lists 65,000 to 95,000 clones, over 70% of them singletons. Sequences were obtained from PBMCs. The receptors originated from a man in his 70s in good health and CMV-seronegative. The CDR3 runs from the conserved cysteine through the conserved F or W. Each record gives: clone size, J gene, CDR3 length, V gene, D gene, CDR3 DNA, CDR3 protein. A D gene is named only where the DNA matches it firmly. Size is stated for part of the rows, as once, few or many counts, or as a class when the clone is expanded.

>.|TRBJ2-2|12|TRBV7-9|.
TGTGCCAGCAGCCCCCCCATCGGGGAGCTGTTTTTT
CASSPPIGELFF
>.|TRBJ1-5|15|TRBV6-1|TRBD1
TGTGCCAGCAGCCCTCAGACAGGGGCCGGTCAGCCCCAGCATTTT
CASSPQTGAGQPQHF
>.|TRBJ1-2|13|TRBV7-2|.
TGTGCCAGCAGCGGTCAGGGTCTAGGTGGCTACACCTTC
CASSGQGLGGYTF
>.|TRBJ1-1|14|TRBV7-2|TRBD1
TGTGCCAGCAGCTACATGACAGGGGGCACTGAAGCTTTCTTT
CASSYMTGGTEAFF
>.|TRBJ1-2|13|TRBV19|.
TGTGCCAGTAGTATCGGGGGAAGCGATGGCTACACCTTC
CASSIGGSDGYTF
>.|TRBJ1-1|15|TRBV7-2|TRBD1
TGTGCCAGCAGCTTAGAGGGACAGGGTATGACTGAAGCTTTCTTT
CASSLEGQGMTEAFF
>.|TRBJ2-1|14|TRBV7-9|TRBD2
TGTGCCAGCAGCTTAACTAGCGGGAGCAATGAGCAGTTCTTC
CASSLTSGSNEQFF
>.|TRBJ2-3|16|TRBV6-6|TRBD2
TGTGCCAGCAGTTACACTAGCGAAGACCACACAGATACGCAGTATTTT
CASSYTSEDHTDTQYF
>.|TRBJ1-1|15|TRBV18|.
TGTGCCAGCTCACCGAGGAGCGGACCGAACACTGAAGCTTTCTTT
CASSPRSGPNTEAFF
>many|TRBJ2-2|15|TRBV10-2|TRBD2
TGCGCCAGCAGTTTTAGCGGGGGAAGCACCGGGGAGCTGTTTTTT
CASSFSGGSTGELFF
>.|TRBJ2-1|15|TRBV18|TRBD1
TGTGCCAGCTCACCATACAGGGGCTCCTACAATGAGCAGTTCTTC
CASSPYRGSYNEQFF
>once|TRBJ1-2|14|TRBV15|.
TGTGCCACCAGCAGAGAACCGACAAGCGGGAGCTACACCTTC
CATSREPTSGSYTF
>.|TRBJ1-1|14|TRBV9|TRBD1
TGTGCCAGCAGTCGGGGGGGACAGGGGTCTGAAGCTTTCTTT
CASSRGGQGSEAFF
>.|TRBJ2-7|14|TRBV9|TRBD2
TGTGCCAGCAGCCCGGGACTAGCGGACTACGAGCAGTACTTC
CASSPGLADYEQYF
>.|TRBJ2-7|11|TRBV6-6|TRBD1
TGTGCCGGAGGACAGGTTGGCGAGCAGTACTTC
CAGGQVGEQYF
>.|TRBJ1-2|13|TRBV7-9|TRBD1
TGTGCCAGCAGCTCACAGGGGAACTATGGCTACACCTTC
CASSSQGNYGYTF
>.|TRBJ2-7|17|TRBV5-1|TRBD1
TGCGCCAGCAGCTTGGGACCCCCCAGGACAGGGGGCTGGGAGCAGTACTTC
CASSLGPPRTGGWEQYF
>.|TRBJ2-5|15|TRBV15|TRBD1
TGTGCCACCAGCAGTGGACAGGGTACGGGAGAGACCCAGTACTTC
CATSSGQGTGETQYF
>once|TRBJ2-5|15|TRBV7-6|.
TGTGCCAGCAGCCCCGGACTCTCACCGGGGGAGACCCAGTACTTC
CASSPGLSPGETQYF
>.|TRBJ2-3|14|TRBV7-6|.
TGTGCCAGCAGCTTGGCGGGGTCCGCAGATACGCAGTATTTT
CASSLAGSADTQYF
>.|TRBJ2-1|17|TRBV18|.
TGTGCCAGCTCACCCCTCCCGAAGGCTTCCCCCGAAGAGGGGCAGTTCTTC
CASSPLPKASPEEGQFF
>few|TRBJ2-1|13|TRBV29-1|TRBD1
TGCAGTCATAGGACAGGGTTAGACAATGAGCAGTTCTTC
CSHRTGLDNEQFF